What follows describes a single TCR beta chain. Its antigen is unknown. This entry is derived from a study of graft-versus-host responses after intestinal transplantation. General observations from the study: Individuals carrying graft-donor T cell macrochimerism showed high graft-versus-host to host-versus-graft clonal ratios in allografts.

V lost 4 bases to trimming and J lost 4 bases, with 16 bases between them. The length of the CDR3 is 15 residues. The germline V gene encodes CDR1 SGHVS and CDR2 FQNEAQ. Graft-derived tissue was subjected to processing to liberate intraepithelial and lamina propria lymphocytes. The assay was immunoSEQ multiplex PCR, and TCRdb's table has in-frame clones only and misses some. This table has 25,000 to 30,000 clones, around four fifths appearing once. This specimen was ileum tissue, taken 98 days after intestinal transplantation. The source of this sequence is a human patient who received an intestinal transplant, so some T cells may come from the graft donor. V gene TRBV7-8 combines with J gene TRBJ1-2; TRBD1 might be the D (5 bases). The CDR3 loop reads CASSSDGQGRYGYTF. The CDR3 coding sequence is TGTGCCAGCAGCTCAGATGGGCAGGGTCGCTATGGCTACACCTTC.